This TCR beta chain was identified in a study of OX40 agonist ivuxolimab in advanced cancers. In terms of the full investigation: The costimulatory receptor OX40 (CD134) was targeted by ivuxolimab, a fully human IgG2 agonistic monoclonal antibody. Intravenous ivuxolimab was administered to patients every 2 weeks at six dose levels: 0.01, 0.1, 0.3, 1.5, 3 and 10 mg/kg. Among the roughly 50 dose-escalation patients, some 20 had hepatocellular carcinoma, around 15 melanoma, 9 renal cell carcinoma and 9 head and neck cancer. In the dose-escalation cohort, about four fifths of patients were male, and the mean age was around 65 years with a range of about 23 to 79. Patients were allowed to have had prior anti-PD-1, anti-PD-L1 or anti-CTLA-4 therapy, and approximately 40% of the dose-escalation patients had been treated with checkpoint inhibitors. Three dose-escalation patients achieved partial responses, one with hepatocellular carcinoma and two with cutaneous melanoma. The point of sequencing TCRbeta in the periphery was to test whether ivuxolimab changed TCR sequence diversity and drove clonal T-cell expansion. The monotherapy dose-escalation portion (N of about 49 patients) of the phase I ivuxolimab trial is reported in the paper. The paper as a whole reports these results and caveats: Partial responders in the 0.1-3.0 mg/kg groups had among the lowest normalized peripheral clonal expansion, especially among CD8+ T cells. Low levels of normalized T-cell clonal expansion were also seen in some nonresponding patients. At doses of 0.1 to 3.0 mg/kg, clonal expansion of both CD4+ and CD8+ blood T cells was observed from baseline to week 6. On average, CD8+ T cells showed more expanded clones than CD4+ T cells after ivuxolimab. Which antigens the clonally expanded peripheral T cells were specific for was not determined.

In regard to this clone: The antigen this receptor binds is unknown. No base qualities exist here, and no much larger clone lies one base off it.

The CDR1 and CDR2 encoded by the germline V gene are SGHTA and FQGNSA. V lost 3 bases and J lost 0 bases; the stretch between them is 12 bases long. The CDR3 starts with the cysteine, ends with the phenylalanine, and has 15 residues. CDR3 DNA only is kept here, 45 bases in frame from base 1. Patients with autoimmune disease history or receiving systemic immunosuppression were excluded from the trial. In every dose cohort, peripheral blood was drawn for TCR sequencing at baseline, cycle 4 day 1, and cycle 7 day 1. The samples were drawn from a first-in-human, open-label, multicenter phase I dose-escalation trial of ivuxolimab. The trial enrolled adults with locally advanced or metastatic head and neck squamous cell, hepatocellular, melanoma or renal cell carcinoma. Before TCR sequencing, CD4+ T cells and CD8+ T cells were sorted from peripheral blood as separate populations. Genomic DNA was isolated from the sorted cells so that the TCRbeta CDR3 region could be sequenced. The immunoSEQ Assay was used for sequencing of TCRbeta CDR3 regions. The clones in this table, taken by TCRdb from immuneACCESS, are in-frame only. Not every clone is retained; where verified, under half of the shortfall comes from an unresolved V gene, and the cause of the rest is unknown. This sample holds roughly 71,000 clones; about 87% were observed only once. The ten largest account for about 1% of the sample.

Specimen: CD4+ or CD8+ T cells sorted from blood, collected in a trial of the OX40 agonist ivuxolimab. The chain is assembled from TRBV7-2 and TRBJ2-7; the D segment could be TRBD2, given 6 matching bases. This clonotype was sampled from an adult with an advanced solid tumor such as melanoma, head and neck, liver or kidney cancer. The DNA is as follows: TGTGCCAGCAGCTTCGCGGGGACGGACTCCTACGAGCAGTACTTC. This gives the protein CASSFAGTDSYEQYF.